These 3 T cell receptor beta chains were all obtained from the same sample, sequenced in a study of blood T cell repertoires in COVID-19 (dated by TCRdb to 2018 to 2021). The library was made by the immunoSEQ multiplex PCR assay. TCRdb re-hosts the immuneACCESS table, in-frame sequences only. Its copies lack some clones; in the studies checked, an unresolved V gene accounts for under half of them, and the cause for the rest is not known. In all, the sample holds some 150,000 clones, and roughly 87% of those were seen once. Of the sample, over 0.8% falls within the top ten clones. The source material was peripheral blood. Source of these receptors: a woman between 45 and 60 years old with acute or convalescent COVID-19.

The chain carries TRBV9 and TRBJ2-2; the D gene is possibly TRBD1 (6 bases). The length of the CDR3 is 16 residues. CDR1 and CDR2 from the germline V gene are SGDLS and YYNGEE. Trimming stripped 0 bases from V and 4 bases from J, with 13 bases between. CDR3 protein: CASSVVAGTSTGELFF. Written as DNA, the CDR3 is TGTGCCAGCAGCGTAGTGGCCGGGACAAGCACCGGGGAGCTGTTTTTT.

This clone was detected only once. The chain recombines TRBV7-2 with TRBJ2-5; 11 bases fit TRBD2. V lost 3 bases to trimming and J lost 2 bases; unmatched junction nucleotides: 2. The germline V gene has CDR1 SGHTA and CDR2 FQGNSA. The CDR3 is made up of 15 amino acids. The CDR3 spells CASSFRLAGQETQYF. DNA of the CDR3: TGTGCCAGCAGCTTCCGACTAGCGGGACAAGAGACCCAGTACTTC.

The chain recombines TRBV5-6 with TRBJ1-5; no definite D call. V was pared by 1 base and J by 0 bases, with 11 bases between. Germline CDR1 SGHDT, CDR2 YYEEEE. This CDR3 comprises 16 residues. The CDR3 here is CASSLLNSPSNQPQHF. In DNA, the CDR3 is TGTGCCAGCAGCTTGCTTAACAGCCCTAGCAATCAGCCCCAGCATTTT.